Listed below are T cell receptor beta chains from one sample, sequenced in a study of T cells in Graves' hyperthyroidism and ophthalmopathy. TCRdb passed the multiplex PCR reads through MiXCR, listing each CDR3 protein once. The profile covers about 250,000 distinct CDR3 sequences, with roughly 22% appearing a single time and about 60% taken by the ten largest. The sequenced sample consisted of blood. These receptors originate from a man aged 25 to 45 with Graves' ophthalmopathy. CDR3s include the opening cysteine and the closing phenylalanine or tryptophan. D genes are given only for firm matches. Not every row has a clone size; where given, it reads once, few, many or a size class.

cdr3_nt,cdr3_aa,j_call,v_call,clone_size,d_call
TGTGCCAGCAGTTGGACTAGCGGGAGAACAGATACGCAGTATTTT,CASSWTSGRTDTQYF,TRBJ2-3,TRBV6-1,few,TRBD2
TGTGCCAGCAGACCTAGCGGGGGAACGGAGACCCAGTACTTC,CASRPSGGTETQYF,TRBJ2-5,TRBV3-1,many,TRBD2
TGTGCCATCCGCGGGGGGGGCAGAGGAAATCAGCCCCAGCATTTT,CAIRGGGRGNQPQHF,TRBJ1-5,TRBV28,many,NA
TGTGCCGCCGGACTAGCGGGAGGGCAAACCGGGGAGCTGTTTTTT,CAAGLAGGQTGELFF,TRBJ2-2,TRBV19,NA,TRBD2
TGTGCCAGCAGTTCCCACTCCGGGACTTTAGGATCACCCCTCCACTTT,CASSSHSGTLGSPLHF,TRBJ1-6,TRBV27,NA,NA
TGCAGTGCTAGAGATCGGGGGGAAGCTAACTATGGCTACACCTTC,CSARDRGEANYGYTF,TRBJ1-2,TRBV20-1,NA,NA
TGTGCCAGCTCCCACAGCGCAGATACGCAGTATTTT,CASSHSADTQYF,TRBJ2-3,TRBV18,many,NA
TGTGCCACCAGTGACCCGGGACTAGCGGGACGGGGGAACACCGGGGAGCTGTTTTTT,CATSDPGLAGRGNTGELFF,TRBJ2-2,TRBV24-1,NA,TRBD2
TGTGCCAGCAGCCAGACAGACTGGAACTATGGCTACACCTTC,CASSQTDWNYGYTF,TRBJ1-2,TRBV6-1,few,NA
TGTGCCAGCAGTTCGAGGTCCATCGGACAGCCCTACGAGCAGTACTTC,CASSSRSIGQPYEQYF,TRBJ2-7,TRBV6-1,few,NA